The sequence of this T cell receptor (beta chain) was determined in a study of blood T cell repertoires in COVID-19. Looking at the study overall: The analysed material was cDNA or gDNA that came from T cells, B-cell-depleted T cells, or PBMCs.

CDR1 and CDR2 (germline): SQVTM, ANQGSEA. CDR3 size: 10 residues. V was clipped by 4 bases and J by 8 bases, with 8 bases between them. Per the original methods: Cell counts per sample came from amplifying reference gene primers. The assay was immunoSEQ multiplex PCR, and TCRdb's table has in-frame clones only and misses some. V, J and clone size derive from that table, while D and trimming were established from the DNA sequence. The data hold 150,000 or so clones, with around nine tenths observed a single time. The chain uses TRBV29-1 and TRBJ2-5; D may be TRBD1 (6 bases). The sample consisted of peripheral blood. The origin of this receptor is a human donor in a cohort sampled during active COVID-19. CDR3 coding DNA: TGCAGCGTTGTAGGGACAACCCAGTACTTC. It specifies CSVVGTTQYF.